This T cell receptor beta chain was profiled in a study of cytomegalovirus exposure and HLA in healthy donors. Sequencing used immunoSEQ multiplex PCR; TCRdb keeps in-frame clones, though not all of them. This table holds around 190,000 clones, about 89% found once. The V gene lost 4 bases and the J gene lost 3 bases, with 7 bases spanning the gap. The CDR3 loop spans 12 amino acids. The germline V gene has CDR1 SEHNR and CDR2 FQNEAQ (reference sequence). V is TRBV7-9 and J is TRBJ2-7; D not resolved. The sequenced sample was PBMCs. The sequence came from a man between 25 and 39 years old in good health and CMV-seropositive. Here the CDR3 DNA reads TGTGCCAGCAGCTCGCGGTTCTACGAGCAGTACTTC. This gives the protein CASSSRFYEQYF. Full variable domain (missing parts from reference TRBV7-9 and TRBJ2-7): DTGVSQNPRHKITKRGQNVTFRCDPISEHNRLYWYRQTLGQGPEFLTYFQNEAQLEKSRLLSDRFSAERPKGSFSTLEIQRTEQGDSAMYLCASSSRFYEQYFGPGTRLTVT.